These 28 T cell receptor beta chains came from one sample sequenced in a study of T cell responses to AZD1222 COVID-19 vaccine. The protocol was immunoSEQ multiplex PCR, while the TCRdb copy is restricted to in-frame clones and leaves out a portion. The sample shows about 190,000 clones, over 80% of them seen only once. The sample here was peripheral blood, taken on day 0 of AZD1222 vaccination. The source is an adult in good health.

The chain combines TRBV5-1 with TRBJ2-7; tentative D call: TRBD2 (5 bases). V was clipped by 2 bases and J by 3 bases, with 18 bases between them. CDR3 length: 16 amino acids. Germline values: CDR1 SGHRS, CDR2 YFSETQ. CDR3 in DNA: TGCGCCAGCAGCTTAAATCAACAGTCTGGAGGCTACGAGCAGTACTTC. It codes for CASSLNQQSGGYEQYF.

This clone was seen only a few times. The chain employs TRBV10-1 and TRBJ1-3, with D maybe TRBD1 (5 bases). V gave up 1 base and J gave up 4 bases, with 14 bases separating them. CDR3 length equals 16 residues. Looked up from germline, CDR1 is WNHNN and CDR2 is SYGVQD (reference sequence). The CDR3 reads CASSELGGTWGNTIYF. The CDR3 DNA reads as TGCGCCAGCAGTGAGTTGGGGGGAACTTGGGGAAACACCATATATTTT.

J is TRBJ2-7 and V is TRBV6-6; 8 bases line up with TRBD2. There are 15 residues in the CDR3. The V and J ends lost 5 bases and 3 bases, in that order; junction bases with no gene match: 9. Germline lookup yields CDR1 MNHNY and CDR2 SVGAGI (reference sequence). CDR3 bases: TGTGCCAGCAGTACCTCCGAAGCGGGAGTCTACGAGCAGTACTTC. Amino acids: CASSTSEAGVYEQYF.

This sequence joins TRBV5-1 and TRBJ1-5, with 10 bases aligning to TRBD1. Unmatched junction bases numbered 5, after V lost 4 bases and J lost 7 bases. The CDR3 is 14 amino acids. CDR1 and CDR2 (germline): SGHRS, YFSETQ. This chain's CDR3 is CASSPGQGTQPQHF. The CDR3 DNA sequence: TGCGCCAGCAGCCCGGGACAGGGGACCCAGCCCCAGCATTTT.

The V and J genes are TRBV19 and TRBJ2-3, with 7 bases aligning to TRBD1. V dropped 5 bases and J dropped 6; count of bases not matched to a gene: 5. CDR3 length: 13 amino acids. Germline V CDR1 and CDR2: LNHDA, SQIVND (reference sequence). CDR3 in amino acids: CASSASRGDTQYF. CDR3 in DNA: TGTGCCAGTAGTGCGAGCAGGGGGGATACGCAGTATTTT.

The chain employs TRBV7-2 and TRBJ1-1; D not certain. CDR1 is SGHTA, CDR2 FQGNSA, per germline. The ends were cut back, 6 bases at V and 5 bases at J, with 13 bases in the middle. This CDR3 contains 13 residues. The CDR3 is CASRSRLETEAFF. The CDR3 DNA reads TGTGCCAGCAGGAGTAGGTTGGAGACTGAAGCTTTCTTT. Combining the CDR3 with reference TRBV7-2 and TRBJ1-1 gives the whole variable domain GAGVSQSPSNKVTEKGKDVELRCDPISGHTALYWYRQSLGQGLEFLIYFQGNSAPDKSGLPSDRFSAERTGGSVSTLTIQRTQQEDSAVYLCASRSRLETEAFFGQGTRLTVV.

The CDR3 DNA sequence: TGTGCCAGCAGCTTAAGCTCGGCAGGTTATAATGAAAAACTGTTTTTT. It specifies CASSLSSAGYNEKLFF. The V call is TRBV7-9, the J call TRBJ1-4, with D unclear. Germline V gene sequence: CDR1 SEHNR, CDR2 FQNEAQ (reference sequence). The V and J ends lost 2 bases and 4 bases respectively, with 14 bases between them. There are 16 residues in the CDR3. The whole variable domain, filled in from reference TRBV7-9 and TRBJ1-4, reads DTGVSQNPRHKITKRGQNVTFRCDPISEHNRLYWYRQTLGQGPEFLTYFQNEAQLEKSRLLSDRFSAERPKGSFSTLEIQRTEQGDSAMYLCASSLSSAGYNEKLFFGSGTQLSVL.

This chain uses TRBV3-1 (or the pseudogene TRBV3-2) with TRBJ1-2; no firm D call. Germline V gene sequence: CDR1 LGHDT, CDR2 YNNKEL (reference sequence). The V gene lost 4 bases and the J gene lost 4 bases, with 13 bases spanning the gap. The CDR3 is made up of 14 amino acids. This chain's CDR3 is CASSRAGEVYGYTF. CDR3 DNA sequence: TGTGCCAGCAGCCGAGCCGGAGAGGTCTATGGCTACACCTTC.

The V gene is TRBV6-1, the J gene TRBJ1-2, with 7 nucleotides matching TRBD1. This CDR3 comprises 14 residues. The germline gives CDR1 MNHNS, CDR2 SASEGT. V lost 2 bases to trimming and J lost 4 bases; unmatched junction nucleotides: 4. The chain's CDR3 is CASSETGAGYGYTF. The CDR3 bases are TGTGCCAGCAGTGAAACAGGGGCTGGCTATGGCTACACCTTC.

CDR3 region: CASSFRDTQYF. The CDR3 coding sequence is TGTGCCAGCAGTTTTCGAGATACGCAGTATTTT. The chain couples TRBV12-3 or TRBV12-4 to TRBJ2-3, with unresolved D. This CDR3 is 11 amino acids long. Between the trimmed V and J ends, which lost 3 bases and 5 bases, there was a span of 3 bases.

V and J are TRBV5-4 and TRBJ2-7, with 9 bases matching TRBD2. CDR1 is SGHNT, CDR2 YYREEE, per germline (reference sequence). This CDR3 comprises 16 residues. The V segment lost 6 bases and the J segment 5 bases; nucleotides outside the gene matches: 15. CDR3 amino acids: CASNRGASGAVNEQYF. CDR3 bases: TGTGCCAGCAACCGGGGGGCTAGCGGGGCCGTCAACGAGCAGTACTTC. Looking up the rest from reference TRBV5-4 and TRBJ2-7 gives the full variable domain: ETGVTQSPTHLIKTRGQQVTLRCSSQSGHNTVSWYQQALGQGPQFIFQYYREEENGRGNFPPRFSGLQFPNYSSELNVNALELDDSALYLCASNRGASGAVNEQYFGPGTRLTVT.

The V call is TRBV11-3, the J call TRBJ2-6, with D perhaps TRBD1 or TRBD2 (5 bases each). CDR3 length: 18 amino acids. Germline CDR1 is SGHNT and CDR2 is YENEEA. V lost 1 base and J 3 bases, leaving 16 bases between the germline ends. CDR3 in amino acids: CASSLGSGPPRGANVLTF. The CDR3 DNA reads TGTGCCAGCAGCTTAGGGTCGGGGCCCCCCCGTGGGGCCAACGTCCTGACTTTC.

This clone turned up a few times. The chain has TRBV11-2 and TRBJ2-1; 10 bases are shared with TRBD2. The V and J ends lost 2 bases and 5 bases, in that order; junction bases with no gene match: 3. This CDR3 contains 15 residues. CDR1 is SGHAT and CDR2 is FQNNGV in the germline V gene. The CDR3 DNA sequence: TGTGCCAGCAGCTTAAATCTAGCGGGGGACAATGAGCAGTTCTTC. Translation gives CASSLNLAGDNEQFF.

The rearrangement links TRBV7-9 to TRBJ2-7, with D possibly being TRBD2 (6 bases). V was shortened by 2 bases and J by 3 bases, with 11 bases between the two germline ends. There are 14 residues in the CDR3. Germline V gene lookup returns CDR1 SEHNR and CDR2 FQNEAQ (reference sequence). As DNA, the CDR3 is TGTGCCAGCAGCTTACTAGGGACTGACTACGAGCAGTACTTC. Its protein is CASSLLGTDYEQYF.

The chain employs TRBV3-1 (or the pseudogene TRBV3-2) and TRBJ2-3; D remains ambiguous. The CDR3 runs to 13 residues. Germline loops: CDR1 LGHDT, CDR2 YNNKEL (reference sequence). V was cut by 1 base and J by 3 bases, with 5 bases left in between. CDR3 nucleotide sequence: TGTGCCAGCAGCCAAGCCTCGACAGATACGCAGTATTTT. Amino acids: CASSQASTDTQYF.

The chain combines TRBV11-1 with TRBJ1-1, with unresolved D. V dropped 4 bases and J dropped 0 bases, with 9 bases sitting between them. From germline, CDR1 is SGHAT and CDR2 FQDESV (reference sequence). The CDR3 has 14 residues. Written as DNA, the CDR3 is TGTGCCAGCAGCTGGCGGCCAGTGAACACTGAAGCTTTCTTT. Translating it yields CASSWRPVNTEAFF.

The chain recombines TRBV19 with TRBJ2-7; D gene uncertain. Germline CDR1 LNHDA, CDR2 SQIVND (reference sequence). Trimming removed 5 bases from V and 2 bases from J, with 10 bases in between. This CDR3 region has 13 residues. For the CDR3, the DNA is TGTGCCAGTAGTTCGGAGCAGACCTACGAGCAGTACTTC. It specifies CASSSEQTYEQYF.

The J gene is TRBJ2-1, the V gene TRBV9; no firm D call. Per germline, CDR1 SGDLS and CDR2 YYNGEE. The CDR3 contains 15 residues. V dropped 2 bases and J dropped 9 bases, with 18 bases sitting between them. CDR3 DNA sequence: TGTGCCAGCAGCGTGGGCGGCCCCGAACGTCGTGAGCAGTTCTTC. This translates into CASSVGGPERREQFF. The entire variable domain, with the rest obtained from reference TRBV9 and TRBJ2-1, is as follows: DSGVTQTPKHLITATGQRVTLRCSPRSGDLSVYWYQQSLDQGLQFLIQYYNGEERAKGNILERFSAQQFPDLHSELNLSSLELGDSALYFCASSVGGPERREQFFGPGTRLTVL.

The rearrangement uses TRBV7-9 and TRBJ1-6; D is undetermined. V lost 1 base to trimming and J lost 9 bases, with 10 bases between them. Germline assignment: CDR1 SEHNR and CDR2 FQNEAQ (reference sequence). This CDR3 contains 14 residues. The CDR3 DNA is TGTGCCAGCAGCTTAGACTTAACGAGTTCACCCCTCCACTTT. This gives the protein CASSLDLTSSPLHF.

The chain combines TRBV5-1 with TRBJ1-5, with D possibly matching TRBD1 (5 bases). The CDR3 contains 13 residues. The V gene's germline CDR1 is SGHRS and CDR2 YFSETQ. The V end was cut by 0 bases, the J end by 6 bases, with 7 bases between. The CDR3 DNA sequence: TGCGCCAGCAGCTTGGAGGGGAGTCAGCCCCAGCATTTT. It codes for CASSLEGSQPQHF.

The V call is TRBV7-9, the J call TRBJ1-5; 7 positions agree with TRBD1. V lost 5 bases, J lost 4 bases, and 5 bases stayed unmatched. Germline CDR1 and CDR2: SEHNR and FQNEAQ (reference sequence). The CDR3 consists of 14 residues. The CDR3 loop is CASSQAGGNQPQHF. In DNA form, the CDR3 reads TGTGCCAGCAGCCAAGCAGGGGGGAATCAGCCCCAGCATTTT.

This chain connects TRBV9 to TRBJ1-6; a possible D gene is TRBD1 (5 bases). This CDR3 contains 16 residues. Trimming took off 3 bases at V and 7 bases at J, with 17 bases between the two ends. In germline, CDR1 is SGDLS, CDR2 YYNGEE. The CDR3 loop reads CASSDREAGQNSPLHF. CDR3 nucleotides: TGTGCCAGCAGCGACCGGGAGGCAGGGCAAAATTCACCCCTCCACTTT.

The chain carries TRBV12-3 or TRBV12-4 and TRBJ1-2; D unresolved. V lost 6 bases and J lost 2, with 10 bases in between. This CDR3 has 13 amino acids. The CDR3 DNA follows: TGTGCCAGCAGGTCCAGGAGCAACTATGGCTACACCTTC. Translation gives CASRSRSNYGYTF.

The CDR3: CASSPGIGGYTF. The CDR3 nucleotides read TGCGCCAGCAGCCCCGGGATTGGGGGCTACACCTTC. The chain is built from TRBV4-1 and TRBJ1-2; D gene uncertain. Germline CDR1 reads MGHRA; CDR2 reads YSYEKL. With 4 bases removed from V and 8 bases from J, the gap between germline ends came to 11 bases. CDR3 length: 12 amino acids.

This sequence joins TRBV30 and TRBJ2-2, with D perhaps matching TRBD1 (6 bases). The CDR3 has 12 residues. Trimming removed 0 bases at V and 7 bases at J, with 6 bases between. Germline lookup yields CDR1 GTSNPN and CDR2 SVGIG (reference sequence). The DNA of the CDR3 is TGTGCCTGGAGTGTACAGGGCGGGGAGCTGTTTTTT. It yields the protein CAWSVQGGELFF.

Only one count was recorded for this clone. The gene calls are TRBV9 and TRBJ2-7; D is unresolved. The CDR3 spans 14 residues. Germline V CDR1 and CDR2: SGDLS, YYNGEE. Trimming left V 3 bases short and J 3 bases short, with 13 bases between. CDR3 DNA sequence: TGTGCCAGCAGCGAAGTCGAGCCTCACTACGAGCAGTACTTC. Translation: CASSEVEPHYEQYF.

The V gene is TRBV7-3, the J gene TRBJ1-1; no reliable D call. Trimming took 5 bases from V and 6 from J, leaving 10 bases between them. This CDR3 comprises 12 residues. Germline loops: CDR1 SGHTA, CDR2 FQGTGA. CDR3 DNA sequence: TGTGCCAGCAGCCAAAACCGGGCTGAAGCTTTCTTT. Translation: CASSQNRAEAFF.

For the CDR3, the DNA is TGTGCCAGCAGCGCCACTAGCGGGTTCTACAATGAGCAGTTCTTC. This sequence encodes CASSATSGFYNEQFF. The chain has TRBV9 and TRBJ2-1, with 9 bases lining up with TRBD2. Germline values: CDR1 SGDLS, CDR2 YYNGEE. The CDR3 loop spans 15 amino acids. V dropped 3 bases and J dropped 3; count of bases not matched to a gene: 4. Full variable domain (remainder filled in from reference TRBV9 and TRBJ2-1): DSGVTQTPKHLITATGQRVTLRCSPRSGDLSVYWYQQSLDQGLQFLIQYYNGEERAKGNILERFSAQQFPDLHSELNLSSLELGDSALYFCASSATSGFYNEQFFGPGTRLTVL.